The next 30 T cell receptor beta chains were all read from a single sample in a study of tumor and adjacent non-tumor tissue in lung cancer. A modified ARM-PCR protocol with three rounds of nested PCR amplified TCRbeta. TCRdb redid the calling of the multiplex PCR reads with MiXCR, one entry per CDR3 protein. In the table there are over 35,000 distinct CDR3 sequences, about three fifths of which are singletons. The template was RNA from unsorted bulk tissue. The normal lung tissue was taken more than 3 cm from the tumor edge. Sequencing was carried out using distant non-tumor lung tissue. The origin of the receptors is a middle-aged man with non-small cell lung cancer.

As for this clonotype: Given the absence of the conserved phenylalanine or tryptophan at the CDR3 end, a read error is likely. The DNA is left out, because the CDR3 cannot be placed on it with certainty; the CDR3 is given as TCRdb lists it. The gene calls are TRBV11-1 and TRBJ2-2; no check of the table's D call, TRBD1, against the DNA was made. Germline CDR1 SGHAT, CDR2 FQDESV (reference sequence). From its first to its last residue, the CDR3 has 14 amino acids. CDR3 residues: CTSSFQGRAGELFS.

The rearrangement links TRBV4-1 to TRBJ2-3; tentative D call: TRBD2 (6 bases). V was pared by 2 bases and J by 1 base, with 19 bases between. Germline-derived CDR1 and CDR2 are MGHRA and YSYEKL. This CDR3 has 18 amino acids. CDR3 amino acids: CASSQLSLREPRTDTQYF. In DNA form, the CDR3 reads TGCGCCAGCAGCCAATTAAGTCTCCGGGAGCCTCGCACAGATACGCAGTATTTT.

This clonotype occurred a few times. The chain uses TRBV28 and TRBJ2-1; 7 nucleotides line up with TRBD1. With 5 bases clipped from V and 1 base from J, the junction kept 5 bases outside the gene matches. Per the germline V gene, CDR1 is MDHEN and CDR2 is SYDVKM. CDR3 size: 15 residues. CDR3 region: CASSRYRGSYNEQFF. DNA for the CDR3: TGTGCCAGCAGTAGATACAGGGGATCCTACAATGAGCAGTTCTTC. The complete variable domain, with remaining parts taken from reference TRBV28 and TRBJ2-1, reads DVKVTQSSRYLVKRTGEKVFLECVQDMDHENMFWYRQDPGLGLRLIYFSYDVKMKEKGDIPEGYSVSREKKERFSLILESASTNQTSMYLCASSRYRGSYNEQFFGPGTRLTVL.

This clonotype was seen at least ten times. J is TRBJ2-3 and V is TRBV20-1; 7 nucleotides agree with TRBD2. Trimming cost V 6 bases and J 8 bases; bases outside gene matches: 17. Germline CDR1 and CDR2: DFQATT and SNEGSKA (reference sequence). This CDR3 spans 15 amino acids. CDR3 sequence: CSAPGELAVITTQYF. In DNA, the CDR3 is TGCAGTGCCCCGGGAGAGCTAGCGGTGATTACTACGCAGTATTTT.

Note on this clonotype: One end of the junction fails to match germline, which may point to a read error. The chain uses TRBV12-3 or TRBV12-4 and TRBJ1-1, with a tentative D call TRBD1 (6 bases). The CDR3 length is 17 residues. The chain's CDR3 is CVSTTYTGLSKDTEAFF. CDR3 nucleotides: TGTGTCAGCACTACCTACACAGGGCTCAGTAAGGACACTGAAGCTTTCTTT.

This clonotype was counted once. The junction departs from the called germline gene at one end, perhaps through a read error. The chain couples TRBV20-1 to TRBJ2-7; D possibly corresponds to TRBD2 (5 bases). This CDR3 spans 15 amino acids. Germline CDR1 is DFQATT and CDR2 is SNEGSKA (reference sequence). The CDR3 region is CNATRPEGISYEQYF. The CDR3 coding sequence is TGCAATGCTACACGGCCAGAGGGCATTAGCTACGAGCAGTACTTC.

This clonotype appeared many times. The CDR3 loop is CASSQTPGVHTEAFF. The CDR3 DNA is TGCGCCAGCAGCCAAACCCCGGGGGTACACACTGAAGCTTTCTTT. The chain has TRBV4-1 and TRBJ1-1; D possibly corresponds to TRBD1 (5 bases). V lost 2 bases and J lost 3, with 13 bases in between. Germline CDR1 is MGHRA and CDR2 is YSYEKL. This CDR3 is 15 amino acids long.

This clonotype showed up just once. The chain couples TRBV6-5 to TRBJ2-7; 10 nucleotides match TRBD2. The CDR3 is made up of 14 amino acids. Germline-derived CDR1 and CDR2 are MNHEY and SVGAGI. CDR3 residues: CTSTVAGGSFEQYF. The CDR3 DNA sequence: TGTACTAGTACCGTAGCGGGAGGATCGTTCGAGCAGTACTTC.

Regarding this clonotype: With a much larger clone just one base away, this may be a read error. The V call is TRBV20-1, the J call TRBJ1-1, with 9 bases aligning to TRBD1. CDR3 size: 16 residues. Germline CDR1 and CDR2: DFQATT and SNEGSKA (reference sequence). The CDR3 nucleotides read TGCTGTGCTACAAACAGGGGGCGCCGGATGAACACTGAAGCTTTCTTT. This encodes CCATNRGRRMNTEAFF.

Note on this clonotype: Because it lacks the conserved phenylalanine or tryptophan at the end, this CDR3 is likely a read error. The chain is built from TRBV29-1 and TRBJ2-1; the match to TRBD2 covers 10 bases. The germline V gene has CDR1 SQVTM and CDR2 ANQGSEA. The CDR3 is 14 amino acids. The J segment lost 6 bases and the V segment lost 3 bases, leaving 5 bases of the junction unmatched. The CDR3 loop is CSVEQAGGPNEQFS. The CDR3 DNA reads TGCAGCGTTGAGCAAGCGGGGGGGCCCAATGAGCAGTTCTCC.

This clonotype was seen repeatedly, ten times or more. The J gene is TRBJ2-7, the V gene TRBV4-2; D perhaps matches TRBD2 (6 bases). The V and J ends lost 1 base and 7 bases respectively, with 14 bases between them. This CDR3 spans 14 amino acids. Germline V gene sequence: CDR1 LGHNA, CDR2 YNFKEQ. CDR3 sequence reads: CASSQALRGGEQYF. The CDR3 coding sequence is TGTGCCAGCAGCCAAGCTTTAAGAGGAGGGGAGCAGTACTTC.

This clonotype occurred once. Relative to the germline gene, one junction end is altered; a read error may explain this. This chain links TRBV10-2 with TRBJ2-5; D gene unclear. CDR1 and CDR2 (germline): WSHSY, SAAADI. CDR3 length: 14 amino acids. CDR3: CVSKPSRVQETQHF. As DNA, the CDR3 is TGCGTCAGCAAGCCTTCGAGAGTGCAAGAGACCCAGCACTTC.

On this clonotype itself: The junction shows a germline mismatch at one end, possibly a read error. The V and J genes are TRBV28 and TRBJ2-5; 11 bases match TRBD2. The CDR3 is 15 residues long. The germline CDR1 and CDR2 sequences are MDHEN and SYDVKM. CDR3 sequence reads: CASTLAGGLGETQYF. The CDR3 DNA follows: TGTGCCAGCACTTTAGCGGGGGGGCTCGGAGAGACCCAGTACTTC. The full variable domain, its missing parts supplied by reference TRBV28 and TRBJ2-5, is DVKVTQSSRYLVKRTGEKVFLECVQDMDHENMFWYRQDPGLGLRLIYFSYDVKMKEKGDIPEGYSVSREKKERFSLILESASTNQTSMYLCASTLAGGLGETQYFGPGTRLLVL.

This clonotype occurred many times. The CDR3 here is CTSSQQAGWSTGELFF. Here the CDR3 DNA reads TGCACCAGCAGCCAGCAAGCGGGATGGAGCACCGGGGAGCTGTTTTTT. The chain uses TRBV1 and TRBJ2-2; TRBD2, the table's D call, was not compared with the DNA. TRBV1 is an annotated pseudogene. CDR3 length: 16 amino acids.

Of note for this clonotype: At one boundary the junction diverges from the germline segment, which might be a read error. The rearrangement links TRBV12-3 or TRBV12-4 to TRBJ2-3, with D possibly being TRBD1 or TRBD2 (5 bases each). The CDR3 runs to 16 residues. The CDR3 here is CASSRSGSAGTDMQYF. The DNA for the CDR3 is TGTGCCAGCAGTCGATCAGGGAGCGCTGGCACAGATATGCAGTATTTT.

Points on this clonotype: Just one base apart from a much larger clone, this may be a read error. The V gene is TRBV20-1, the J gene TRBJ2-1; TRBD2 matches at 8 bases. Germline-derived CDR1 and CDR2 are DFQATT and SNEGSKA (reference sequence). There are 13 residues in the CDR3. CDR3 coding DNA: TGCAATGCTTGGACTAGCAGGAACAATGAGCAGTTATTC. This translates into CNAWTSRNNEQLF.

Turning to this clonotype: The junction departs from the called germline gene at one end, perhaps through a read error. The chain carries TRBV28 and TRBJ1-1; D is unclear. This CDR3 spans 14 amino acids. Germline values: CDR1 MDHEN, CDR2 SYDVKM. The CDR3 here is CVSFEDGWKTEAFF. The CDR3 bases are TGTGTCAGCTTTGAGGACGGATGGAAGACTGAAGCTTTCTTT.

This clonotype was seen more than once but under ten times. A much more abundant neighbour one base away suggests this may be a read error. The CDR3 loop is CASSGQNRVTDTQYF. The CDR3 region has the DNA TGTGCCAGCAGTGGCCAGAACAGGGTCACAGATACGCAGTATTTT. The V and J genes are TRBV6-1 and TRBJ2-3, with D perhaps TRBD1 (6 bases). CDR1 MNHNS and CDR2 SASEGT come from the germline V gene. Trimming removed 4 bases at V and 2 bases at J, with 13 bases between. The CDR3 sequence is 15 residues long.

With regard to this clonotype: At one end, the junction sequence differs from germline, possibly due to a read error. The chain links TRBV10-3 to TRBJ2-2, with 7 nucleotides matching TRBD2. The CDR3 is 15 amino acids. Germline-derived CDR1 and CDR2 are ENHRY and SYGVKD. The CDR3 region is CAIRPGTTNTGELVF. The CDR3 DNA sequence: TGTGCCATCAGACCCGGGACTACGAACACCGGGGAGCTGGTTTTT.

The chain links TRBV4-2 to TRBJ2-6; D call uncertain. Germline assignment: CDR1 LGHNA and CDR2 YNFKEQ. CDR3 length: 18 amino acids. V shed 4 bases and J shed 6 bases, with 22 bases lying between them. This chain's CDR3 is CASSPYQDWAPVANVLTF. In nucleotides, the CDR3 is TGTGCCAGCAGCCCGTACCAGGATTGGGCCCCTGTGGCCAACGTCCTGACTTTC.

As to this clonotype: It is likely a read error, because the conserved phenylalanine at the end of the CDR3 is missing. The chain links TRBV29-1 to TRBJ1-1; no reliable D call. The CDR3 contains 13 residues. Per the germline V gene, CDR1 is SQVTM and CDR2 is ANQGSEA. Trimming removed 8 bases at V and 0 bases at J, with 13 bases between. The CDR3 nucleotides read TGCAGCATCATACGTACAGTGAACACTGAAGCTTTCTCT. Translation: CSIIRTVNTEAFS.

Of note for this clonotype: An end of the junction differs from the germline gene, which may be a read error. The chain uses TRBV4-1 and TRBJ2-4; TRBD1 is a possible D gene (5 bases). In germline, CDR1 is MGHRA, CDR2 YSYEKL. The CDR3 extends over 14 amino acids. As DNA, the CDR3 is TGCGCCAGCAACCAAGTCCCAGGGTCTAACATTCAGTACTTC. Protein: CASNQVPGSNIQYF.

The gene calls are TRBV5-6 and TRBJ2-7, with D unresolved. CDR3 size: 16 residues. Trimming stripped 0 bases from V and 0 bases from J, with 13 bases between. Germline values: CDR1 SGHDT, CDR2 YYEEEE. This CDR3 is CASSLEAAYTSYEQYF. CDR3 coding DNA: TGTGCCAGCAGCTTGGAAGCAGCCTATACCTCCTACGAGCAGTACTTC.

This clonotype appeared a single time. A much larger clonotype is one base distant, so this may be a read error. The genes are TRBV5-1 and TRBJ2-7, with D unresolved. Germline V gene lookup returns CDR1 SGHRS and CDR2 YFSETQ. The length of the CDR3 is 12 residues. CDR3 loop: CAGSFMGYEQYF. The CDR3 DNA reads TGCGCCGGCAGCTTCATGGGGTACGAGCAGTACTTC.

With regard to this clonotype: This may arise from a read error, as a much more abundant clone is one base away. The chain employs TRBV5-4 and TRBJ2-5, with a tentative D call TRBD2 (6 bases). CDR1 and CDR2 (germline): SGHNT, YYREEE (reference sequence). The length of the CDR3 is 13 residues. The CDR3 sequence: CVSSLAGGETQYF. As DNA, the CDR3 is TGTGTCAGCAGCTTGGCCGGAGGGGAGACCCAGTACTTC.

As regards this clonotype: A much larger clone differs by one base, so this may be a read error. The genes are TRBV5-4 and TRBJ2-6; D gene unclear. Germline-derived CDR1 and CDR2 are SGHNT and YYREEE (reference sequence). With 6 bases removed from V and 2 bases from J, the gap between germline ends came to 12 bases. The CDR3 is made up of 15 amino acids. The CDR3 region has the DNA TGTGCCAGCAACCCCCCTAGTCCTGGGGCCAACGTCCTGACTTTC. Encoded protein: CASNPPSPGANVLTF.

Comments on this clonotype: A much larger clone lies a single base off, so this may be a read error. The CDR3 DNA reads as TGTGCCAACAGAAGGACAGGGGGCACTGAAGCTTTCTTT. This gives the protein CANRRTGGTEAFF. This chain joins TRBV2 and TRBJ1-1, with TRBD1 matching 10 bases. This CDR3 region has 13 residues. Germline V CDR1 and CDR2: SNHLY, FYNNEI. The ends lost 10 bases at V and 4 bases at J; junction bases unmatched: 6.

This chain joins TRBV11-2 and TRBJ1-2; D remains unclear. V was clipped by 3 bases and J by 9 bases, with 8 bases between them. Germline CDR1 SGHAT, CDR2 FQNNGV. This CDR3 contains 11 residues. CDR3 sequence (DNA): TGTGCCAGCAGCTTTAGTTCTCGCTACACCTTC. This encodes CASSFSSRYTF.

Details on this clonotype: Given a much more abundant clone one base away, this may be a read error. Because the CDR3 is missing its conserved closing phenylalanine or tryptophan, this is likely a read error. The chain has TRBV30 and TRBJ1-6; a possible D gene is TRBD1 (5 bases). This CDR3 is built from 15 residues. Germline V gives CDR1 GTSNPN, CDR2 SVGIG (reference sequence). V shed 7 bases and J shed 4 bases, with 17 bases lying between them. The CDR3 protein is CASIGQGGYNSPLHS. The CDR3 DNA reads TGTGCCTCAATAGGGCAGGGTGGTTATAATTCACCCCTCCACTCT.

By sample share, this clonotype is medium-sized. This rearrangement joins TRBV29-1 to TRBJ1-2, with no clear D. The CDR3 runs 12 residues. Germline V gives CDR1 SQVTM, CDR2 ANQGSEA. V lost 6 bases to trimming and J lost 8 bases, with 16 bases between them. The CDR3 DNA sequence: TGCAGCGTGGCGACCGGGCAAGGGGGCTACACCTTC. Protein product: CSVATGQGGYTF. Full variable domain (remainder filled in from reference TRBV29-1 and TRBJ1-2): SAVISQKPSRDICQRGTSLTIQCQVDSQVTMMFWYRQQPGQSLTLIATANQGSEATYESGFVIDKFPISRPNLTFSTLTVSNMSPEDSSIYLCSVATGQGGYTFGSGTRLTVV.